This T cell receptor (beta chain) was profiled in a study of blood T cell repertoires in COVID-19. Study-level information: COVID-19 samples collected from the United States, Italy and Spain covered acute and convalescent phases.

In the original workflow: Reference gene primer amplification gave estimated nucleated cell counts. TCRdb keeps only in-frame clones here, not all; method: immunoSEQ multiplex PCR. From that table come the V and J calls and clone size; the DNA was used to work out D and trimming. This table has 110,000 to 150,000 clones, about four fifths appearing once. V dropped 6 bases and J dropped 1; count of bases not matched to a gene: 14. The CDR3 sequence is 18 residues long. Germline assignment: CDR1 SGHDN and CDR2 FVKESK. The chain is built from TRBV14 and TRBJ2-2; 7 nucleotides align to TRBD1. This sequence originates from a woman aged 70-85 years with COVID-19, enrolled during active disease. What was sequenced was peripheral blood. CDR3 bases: TGTGCCAGCAGGGGAACTAAACCCGGGACAGAGAACACCGGGGAGCTGTTTTTT. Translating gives CASRGTKPGTENTGELFF.